This TCR beta chain appears in the sequencing data of a study of shared clonotypes between healthy human individuals. It was at deep level that the assay was run. Original data processing: Filtering differed for immunoSEQ, which gave only junction sequences without quality scores. Sequencing used immunoSEQ multiplex PCR; TCRdb keeps in-frame clones, though not all of them. From that table come the V and J calls and clone size; the DNA was used to work out D and trimming. The sample holds about 2 million clones, about 95% seen once. CDR3 length: 11 amino acids. Germline V gene sequence: CDR1 MNHEY, CDR2 SMNVEV (reference sequence). V lost 2 bases, J lost 7 bases, and 3 bases lay in between. Naive CD8 isolation took CD45RO-negative cells positively selected for CCR7 and excluded terminally differentiated effector memory CD45RA+ cells. Study-level findings and limits: When naive CD4 clonotypes were compared across a handful of donors, around 5% were shared.

With respect to this clone: Its specificity is not known.

This receptor was taken from a man younger than 35 in good health. Sequencing input: naive CD8+ T cells sorted from blood. The gene calls are TRBV27 and TRBJ1-5; D unclear. The CDR3 DNA sequence: TGTGCCAGCAGTTTAAGGCAGCCCCAGCATTTT. Its protein product is CASSLRQPQHF.